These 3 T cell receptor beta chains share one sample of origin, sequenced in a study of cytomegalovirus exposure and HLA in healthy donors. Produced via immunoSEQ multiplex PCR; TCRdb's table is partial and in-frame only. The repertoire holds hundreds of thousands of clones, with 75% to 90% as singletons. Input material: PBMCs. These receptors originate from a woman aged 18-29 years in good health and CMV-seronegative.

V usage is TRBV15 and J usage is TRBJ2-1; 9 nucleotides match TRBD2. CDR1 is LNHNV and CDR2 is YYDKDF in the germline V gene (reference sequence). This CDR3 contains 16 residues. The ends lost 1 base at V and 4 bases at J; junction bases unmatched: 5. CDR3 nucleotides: TGTGCCACCAGCAGAGTTTCTAGCGGGATTTACAATGAGCAGTTCTTC. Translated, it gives CATSRVSSGIYNEQFF.

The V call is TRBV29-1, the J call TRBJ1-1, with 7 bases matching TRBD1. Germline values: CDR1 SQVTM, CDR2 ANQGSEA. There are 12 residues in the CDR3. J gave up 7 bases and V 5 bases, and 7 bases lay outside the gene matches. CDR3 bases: TGCAGCGTTCAACAGGGGAGTAATGAAGCTTTCTTT. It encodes CSVQQGSNEAFF. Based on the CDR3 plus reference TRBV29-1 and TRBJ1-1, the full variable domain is SAVISQKPSRDICQRGTSLTIQCQVDSQVTMMFWYRQQPGQSLTLIATANQGSEATYESGFVIDKFPISRPNLTFSTLTVSNMSPEDSSIYLCSVQQGSNEAFFGQGTRLTVV.

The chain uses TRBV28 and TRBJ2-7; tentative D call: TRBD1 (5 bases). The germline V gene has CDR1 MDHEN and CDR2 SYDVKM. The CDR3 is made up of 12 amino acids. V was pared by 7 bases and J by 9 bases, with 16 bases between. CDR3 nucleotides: TGTGCCAGCAATCCCTCGCAGGGTGCGCAGTACTTC. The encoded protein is CASNPSQGAQYF. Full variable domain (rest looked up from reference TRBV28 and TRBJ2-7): DVKVTQSSRYLVKRTGEKVFLECVQDMDHENMFWYRQDPGLGLRLIYFSYDVKMKEKGDIPEGYSVSREKKERFSLILESASTNQTSMYLCASNPSQGAQYFGPGTRLTVT.